These 4 T cell receptor beta chains were sequenced from one sample in a study of blood T cell repertoires in COVID-19. Only in-frame clones appear in the TCRdb table, and some are missing; sequencing was by immunoSEQ multiplex PCR. The sample carries more than 250,000 clones, 75% to 90% recorded once. Specimen: peripheral blood. The receptors were gathered from a woman aged 50 to 60 with COVID-19, enrolled during active disease.

J is TRBJ1-1 and V is TRBV5-1, with 8 bases lining up with TRBD1. This CDR3 region has 13 residues. V gave up 4 bases and J gave up 5 bases; unmatched junction bases: 4. Germline CDR1 is SGHRS and CDR2 is YFSETQ. CDR3 sequence reads: CASSQRDRTEAFF. The CDR3, as DNA: TGCGCCAGCAGCCAAAGGGACAGGACTGAAGCTTTCTTT.

The chain has TRBV19 and TRBJ2-3, with a possible D match to TRBD2 (5 bases). Germline V CDR1 and CDR2: LNHDA, SQIVND (reference sequence). Deletions cut 6 bases from V and 4 bases from J, with 14 bases between. CDR3 length: 14 amino acids. CDR3: CASSTGWESDTQYF. In DNA, the CDR3 is TGTGCCAGTAGCACCGGGTGGGAGTCAGATACGCAGTATTTT.

This clone has a single count. The chain links TRBV7-9 to TRBJ1-1; D may be TRBD1 (6 bases). The germline V gene encodes CDR1 SEHNR and CDR2 FQNEAQ (reference sequence). This CDR3 is 13 amino acids long. V lost 6 bases to trimming and J lost 4 bases, with 12 bases between them. The CDR3 DNA is TGTGCCAGCAGGGCAGGGGCTAGCACTGAAGCTTTCTTT. It yields the protein CASRAGASTEAFF. Drawing the rest from reference TRBV7-9 and TRBJ1-1, the complete variable domain is DTGVSQNPRHKITKRGQNVTFRCDPISEHNRLYWYRQTLGQGPEFLTYFQNEAQLEKSRLLSDRFSAERPKGSFSTLEIQRTEQGDSAMYLCASRAGASTEAFFGQGTRLTVV.

The gene calls are TRBV6-5 and TRBJ1-2, with 9 bases identical to TRBD1. CDR3 length: 14 amino acids. J lost 7 bases, V lost 6 bases, and 9 bases had no gene match. Germline CDR1 MNHEY, CDR2 SVGAGI. In DNA, the CDR3 is TGTGCCAGCAGCGACAGGGGGTACGCGGGTGGCTACACCTTC. This sequence encodes CASSDRGYAGGYTF.